One T cell receptor (beta chain) is described in this entry. These data come from a study of OX40 agonist ivuxolimab in advanced cancers. For the study at large: Eligibility rules accepted prior anti-PD-1, anti-PD-L1 or anti-CTLA-4 therapy, and roughly 40% had some.

Assay used: immunoSEQ multiplex PCR; TCRdb lists only in-frame clones, some missing. The profile shows 70,000 to 95,000 clones, more than 75% of them singletons. Sequencing was performed on CD4+ or CD8+ T cells sorted from blood, taken in a trial of the OX40 agonist ivuxolimab. The clonotype was recovered from an adult with an advanced solid tumor such as melanoma, head and neck, liver or kidney cancer.

The CDR3, as DNA: TGTGCCAGCAGCTTAGCCCCTGGACTTTTCTATAACTATGGCTACACCTTC. It yields the protein CASSLAPGLFYNYGYTF. This chain uses TRBV11-2 with TRBJ1-2; D gene unclear. The CDR3 length is 17 residues. The V end lost 1 base, the J end lost 1 base, and 16 bases lay between the germline ends. The germline gives CDR1 SGHAT, CDR2 FQNNGV.